This T cell receptor beta chain was identified in a study of blood T cell repertoires in COVID-19. Overall study context: COVID-19 samples collected from the United States, Italy and Spain covered acute and convalescent phases.

Authors' data handling: Amplification with reference gene primers provided the estimates of nucleated cell counts. Method: immunoSEQ multiplex PCR; TCRdb's copy keeps in-frame clones and lacks some. V, J and clone size are those of that table, while D and trimming were read from the DNA. The sample holds about 270,000 clones; 82% are singletons and the top ten take roughly 3.1%. The V and J ends lost 6 bases and 0 bases respectively, with 16 bases between them. Looked up from germline, CDR1 is SGHRS and CDR2 is YFSETQ. The CDR3 runs 16 residues. The receptor was isolated from a young woman with acute or convalescent COVID-19. Specimen: peripheral blood. V gene TRBV5-1 combines with J gene TRBJ2-1; D not resolved. For the CDR3, the DNA is TGCGCCAGCAAGAAGGCGACTCCCCTCTCCTACAATGAGCAGTTCTTC. Its protein product is CASKKATPLSYNEQFF.